This T cell receptor (beta chain) was identified during a study of T cell responses to AZD1222 COVID-19 vaccine. Findings and caveats of the study: Following two doses of AZD1222, Spike-specific TCR breadth and depth rose. A mostly white British donor set with more females was recruited, and clonal diversity was possibly underestimated.

Libraries were prepared by immunoSEQ multiplex PCR; TCRdb keeps only in-frame clonotypes and omits some of them. The sample has around 130,000 clones, around 86% seen once. On this clone itself: Its antigen is still unknown.

The sequence was collected from an adult who received the AZD1222 COVID-19 vaccine. The material was peripheral blood, obtained 28 days after the second AZD1222 dose.

CDR3 sequence: CASSFSRVVSYGYTF. CDR3 nucleotides: TGTGCCAGCAGCTTTTCCAGGGTAGTAAGCTATGGCTACACCTTC. V and J are TRBV5-6 and TRBJ1-2, with D possibly matching TRBD1 (5 bases). Trimming took off 2 bases at V and 4 bases at J, with 15 bases between the two ends. Looked up from germline, CDR1 is SGHDT and CDR2 is YYEEEE. The CDR3 sequence is 15 residues long.